Below, 20 T cell receptor beta chains from the same sample are listed, as sequenced in a study of regulatory T cells in long-lasting Graves disease. The TCR beta library used iRepertoire HTBI primers with Arm-PCR amplification of CDR3. Each CDR3 protein gets one entry after TCRdb re-called the multiplex PCR reads with MiXCR. The table includes some 490,000 distinct CDR3 sequences, around 13% detected once. Time point in this sample: newly diagnosed GD, antithyroid drugs for less than 3 months. RNA extracted from PBMCs served as the sequencing template. This sample was shared with a second study, whose subject was T cells in Graves' hyperthyroidism and ophthalmopathy.

The material was peripheral blood mononuclear cells (PBMCs), obtained at new diagnosis, from a patient treated with antithyroid drugs. These TCRs come from a young woman with Graves disease.

The rearrangement joins TRBV5-1 to TRBJ2-7; either TRBD1 or TRBD2 may fit D (6 bases each). Germline CDR1 reads SGHRS; CDR2 reads YFSETQ. V was pared by 0 bases and J by 2 bases, with 12 bases between. CDR3 length: 15 amino acids. The CDR3 protein is CASSLAGGGAYEQYF. CDR3 nucleotides: TGCGCCAGCAGCTTGGCCGGGGGCGGTGCCTACGAGCAGTACTTC.

There are many counts of this clonotype. The chain employs TRBV3-1 and TRBJ2-2, with D unclear. Germline loops: CDR1 LGHDT, CDR2 YNNKEL (reference sequence). Trimming removed 0 bases from V and 4 bases from J, with 6 bases in between. CDR3 length: 14 residues. For the CDR3, the DNA is TGTGCCAGCAGCCAAGATTTGGGCACCGGGGAGCTGTTTTTT. Translating it yields CASSQDLGTGELFF.

This clonotype was seen repeatedly, ten times or more. The V call is TRBV11-2, the J call TRBJ2-1, with a weak D call TRBD2 (5 bases). The J call could be wrong; TRBJ2-5 is a better fit for the DNA end. Germline values: CDR1 SGHAT, CDR2 FQNNGV. CDR3 length equals 19 residues. This chain's CDR3 is CASSLARATRSYYQETQYF. DNA of the CDR3: TGTGCCAGCAGCTTGGCGCGGGCCACCCGCTCATACTACCAAGAGACCCAGTACTTC.

The V and J genes are TRBV27 and TRBJ1-1; D possibly corresponds to TRBD1 (5 bases). Trimming removed 6 bases from V and 6 bases from J, with 17 bases in between. CDR1 is MNHEY, CDR2 SMNVEV, per germline (reference sequence). This CDR3 has 14 amino acids. The CDR3 nucleotides read TGTGCCAGCAGAGGGGTAGTGGTTGACTCTGAAGCTTTCTTT. It translates to CASRGVVVDSEAFF.

This clonotype was counted between two and nine times. The chain joins TRBV2 to TRBJ2-2, with D perhaps TRBD2 (5 bases). V lost 5 bases to trimming and J lost 6 bases, with 7 bases between them. The V gene's germline CDR1 is SNHLY and CDR2 FYNNEI. The CDR3 has 12 amino acids. Here the CDR3 DNA reads TGTGCCAGCAGTACTAGGTCCGGGGAGCTGTTTTTT. This codes for CASSTRSGELFF.

There are many counts of this clonotype. The chain is built from TRBV9 and TRBJ2-5, with 7 nucleotides matching TRBD2. The germline gives CDR1 SGDLS, CDR2 YYNGEE. The CDR3 covers 15 residues. J lost 5 bases, V lost 0 bases, and 7 bases had no gene match. CDR3 sequence: CASSVGGGSGETQYF. The CDR3 nucleotides read TGTGCCAGCAGCGTAGGAGGCGGGAGTGGGGAGACCCAGTACTTC.

This clonotype was seen a handful of times. The chain carries TRBV20-1 and TRBJ1-1; a weak D match, TRBD1 (6 bases). V lost 5 bases and J lost 6, with 16 bases in between. CDR1 is DFQATT and CDR2 is SNEGSKA in the germline V gene (reference sequence). The CDR3 extends over 13 amino acids. CDR3 bases: TGCAGTGCTTGGGGACATTTCTCGCCTGAAGCTTTCTTT. Translation: CSAWGHFSPEAFF.

At least ten counts were recorded for this clonotype. J is TRBJ2-4 and V is TRBV27, with TRBD2 identical over 8 bases. In germline, CDR1 is MNHEY, CDR2 SMNVEV (reference sequence). After removal of 4 bases from V and 6 bases from J, the junction contained 14 bases not matched to a gene. CDR3 size: 17 residues. CDR3 sequence reads: CASSSGGVLYKANIQYF. Written as DNA, the CDR3 is TGTGCCAGCAGTTCGGGGGGGGTTCTTTATAAGGCAAACATTCAGTACTTC.

This chain uses TRBV2 with TRBJ2-5, with TRBD1 matching 12 bases. The V and J ends lost 6 bases and 7 bases, in that order; junction bases with no gene match: 6. This CDR3 has 14 amino acids. Germline V gives CDR1 SNHLY, CDR2 FYNNEI. The CDR3 DNA reads as TGTGCCAGCAGCGGGACAGGGGGCGCGAGGACCCAGTACTTC. It is translated as CASSGTGGARTQYF.

At least ten counts were recorded for this clonotype. The CDR3 nucleotides are TGTGCCAGCAGGATTCGAGGGGGTATGGGGAACACCATATATTTT. Protein: CASRIRGGMGNTIYF. V and J are TRBV27 and TRBJ1-3; tentatively, D is TRBD1 (6 bases). CDR1 is MNHEY and CDR2 is SMNVEV in the germline V gene (reference sequence). Trimming left V 6 bases short and J 7 bases short, with 19 bases between. This CDR3 has 15 residues.

Notes on this clonotype: A much more abundant neighbour one base away suggests this may be a read error. The chain couples TRBV12-3 or TRBV12-4 to TRBJ1-4, with a tentative D call TRBD1 (5 bases). This CDR3 spans 15 amino acids. The CDR3 coding sequence is TGTGCCAGCAGTTACGGGGACCCCGCAAGTGAAGAACTGTTTTTT. Translation gives CASSYGDPASEELFF.

This clonotype was recorded a few times. This rearrangement joins TRBV19 to TRBJ1-6, with a possible D match to TRBD1 (5 bases). Trimming pared 3 bases from V and 8 bases from J, leaving 11 bases between. The CDR3 is made up of 14 amino acids. Germline V gives CDR1 LNHDA, CDR2 SQIVND (reference sequence). CDR3: CASSMPGTHSPLHF. In nucleotides, the CDR3 is TGTGCCAGTAGTATGCCAGGGACGCATTCACCCCTCCACTTT.

This clonotype occurred a few times. Being one base from a much bigger clone, this may be a read error. This chain joins TRBV9 and TRBJ2-7, with D perhaps given as TRBD1 or TRBD2 (5 bases each). Per the germline V gene, CDR1 is SGDLS and CDR2 is YYNGEE. CDR3 length: 16 amino acids. CDR3 nucleotide sequence: TGTGCCAGCAGCTACTCGGGGCACCCCGGCTCCTACAAGCAGTACTTC. As protein: CASSYSGHPGSYKQYF.

This clonotype has ten or more counts. This chain links TRBV28 with TRBJ2-7; 9 nucleotides line up with TRBD2. With V trimmed by 6 bases and J by 3 bases, 12 bases remained unmatched. There are 16 residues in the CDR3. The germline CDR1 and CDR2 sequences are MDHEN and SYDVKM. CDR3 protein: CASSFNSGLASYEQYF. DNA of the CDR3: TGTGCCAGCAGCTTCAATTCGGGACTAGCAAGCTACGAGCAGTACTTC.

This clonotype showed up many times. This chain connects TRBV6-1 to TRBJ1-3, with no clear D. CDR3 length: 14 amino acids. The V end was cut by 5 bases, the J end by 3 bases, with 11 bases between. Germline V gene sequence: CDR1 MNHNS, CDR2 SASEGT. The chain's CDR3 is CASSPHLVGNTIYF. The DNA for the CDR3 is TGTGCCAGCAGTCCTCACCTCGTTGGAAACACCATATATTTT.

This clonotype appeared a few times. The chain couples TRBV3-1 to TRBJ2-2, with 10 positions matching TRBD2. V was pared by 5 bases and J by 0 bases, with 9 bases of the junction left unmatched. The CDR3 covers 18 residues. Germline CDR1 reads LGHDT; CDR2 reads YNNKEL (reference sequence). Here the CDR3 reads CASSTRGSGRSNTGELFF. CDR3 DNA: TGTGCCAGCAGCACCAGGGGTAGCGGGAGGTCGAACACCGGGGAGCTGTTTTTT.

In its sample, this clonotype was seen a few times. This chain links TRBV30 with TRBJ2-7; maybe TRBD1 (5 bases). The CDR3 spans 14 residues. V was pared by 0 bases and J by 3 bases, with 12 bases between. Germline CDR1 GTSNPN, CDR2 SVGIG (reference sequence). Here the CDR3 reads CAWSVHSGIYEQYF. The CDR3 coding sequence is TGTGCCTGGAGTGTACATTCAGGGATCTACGAGCAGTACTTC.

This clonotype was observed a handful of times. The chain joins TRBV11-2 to TRBJ2-1; D is unresolved. This CDR3 region has 16 residues. CDR1 is SGHAT and CDR2 is FQNNGV in the germline V gene. Trimming stripped 4 bases from V and 4 bases from J, with 17 bases between. CDR3 in DNA: TGTGCCAGCAGCTACTGGGTCACTAAGGGATACAATGAGCAGTTCTTC. The encoded protein is CASSYWVTKGYNEQFF.

The chain recombines TRBV5-6 with TRBJ2-1, with D tentatively TRBD2 (6 bases). This CDR3 is built from 15 residues. V lost 1 base and J lost 5, with 13 bases in between. Germline V gives CDR1 SGHDT, CDR2 YYEEEE. The CDR3 DNA sequence: TGTGCCAGCAGCTTGATGCGGGATGGGAACAATGAGCAGTTCTTC. Its translation is CASSLMRDGNNEQFF.

The chain links TRBV19 to TRBJ1-2; unclear D gene. The CDR3 is 14 residues long. The V gene lost 6 bases and the J gene lost 1 base, with 12 bases spanning the gap. Per the germline V gene, CDR1 is LNHDA and CDR2 is SQIVND (reference sequence). CDR3 region: CASRAFHDNYGYTF. DNA for the CDR3: TGTGCCAGTAGGGCCTTCCACGATAACTATGGCTACACCTTC. Supplemented by reference TRBV19 and TRBJ1-2, the full variable domain reads DGGITQSPKYLFRKEGQNVTLSCEQNLNHDAMYWYRQDPGQGLRLIYYSQIVNDFQKGDIAEGYSVSREKKESFPLTVTSAQKNPTAFYLCASRAFHDNYGYTFGSGTRLTVV.